This T cell receptor beta chain was sequenced in a study of T cell repertoires in cytomegalovirus infection. For the study at large: Public TCR beta signatures provided an indication of both CMV infection and a matching HLA type.

CDR3 length: 13 residues. Germline V gene sequence: CDR1 LNHDA, CDR2 SQIVND (reference sequence). This clonotype was seen more than once but under ten times. As yet, its antigen is unknown. TCRdb processed the reads anew with MiXCR; each CDR3 protein has one entry. The sample shows around 900,000 distinct CDR3 sequences, roughly a third of them seen only once. General study points: Summed frequency of public TCR beta families distinguished CMV carriers with the relevant HLA.

This sample comprised cultured CD8+ T cells from PBMCs, obtained from culture after CMV antigen stimulation. This sequence was found in a human donor in good health (CMV status not recorded). Some clones in this sample may be carry-over from other donors' samples. This chain uses TRBV19 with TRBJ1-5; possible D gene TRBD1, 6 bases. CDR3 loop: CAGRGGAGQPQHF. The DNA for the CDR3 is TGTGCTGGACGGGGGGGGGCAGGGCAGCCCCAGCATTTT.